This T cell receptor (beta chain) came from a study of a mutant IDH1 vaccine in newly diagnosed glioma (dated by TCRdb to about 2021). Background for the entire study: Patients received eight vaccinations in weeks 1, 3, 5, 7, 11, 15, 19 and 23, corresponding to visits V03 through V10. In the chemotherapy-containing groups, vaccination started alongside temozolomide cycles, whereas in patients who had radiotherapy alone it started 4-6 weeks after radiotherapy. Of the approximately 30 treated patients, roughly 60% were male and about 38% were female, and the mean age was approximately 37 years. Before enrollment, patients had received standard therapy of radiotherapy alone, temozolomide alone, or radiochemotherapy with temozolomide; most received the combination. Peripheral blood was drawn at six visits: V03 (baseline), V05, V07, V10, V12 and V13. Longitudinal TCRB deep sequencing was performed for about two dozen treated patients wherever samples were available for exploratory analyses.

V and J are truncated by 0 bases and 3 bases respectively, leaving an intervening sequence of 6 bases. In the germline V gene, CDR1 corresponds to MNHEY and CDR2 to SVGAGI. The CDR3 measures 13 amino acids from cysteine to phenylalanine. Just the 39-base CDR3 DNA is kept, in frame starting at base 1. The receptor library was made with the immunoSEQ multiplex PCR assay. Rearranged TCR beta chain sequences were amplified using the hsTCRB Kit according to the manufacturer's protocol. Sequencing of TCRB libraries was carried out on an Illumina MiSeq. In the source study's methods: The proprietary platform of the kit vendor was used for demultiplexing, trimming and gene mapping. TCRdb provides this immuneACCESS table in a form limited to in-frame rearrangements. Some clones are lacking; in checked studies, under half of them reflect an unresolved V gene, and why the rest are absent is not known. That table gives V, J and clone size, and the DNA gave D and trimming. The sample has over 35,000 clones on record, roughly 79% of them singletons. The top ten clones comprise roughly 5% of the sample.

The meaning of the sample's time point label: week 23, last vaccination. A 20-mer mutant IDH1 peptide at 300 micrograms in Montanide made up each vaccine dose, which was injected subcutaneously together with topical imiquimod. Newly diagnosed WHO grade 3 or 4 IDH1-mutant astrocytomas showing loss of nuclear ATRX were present in the donors. The samples were drawn from NOA16, a multicentre, single-arm, open-label phase I trial in Germany that tested a mutant IDH1 peptide vaccine in humans for the first time. Genomic DNA for TCRB sequencing was isolated from EDTA blood with the DNeasy Blood and Tissue Kit. The sample holds one count of this clone. The clone's antigen remains unknown. No quality values exist for individual bases; no much larger clone is one base distant. General conclusions and limits of the study: Immune responses induced by the vaccine were seen in about 93% of patients across multiple MHC alleles. The authors stated that sample limitations prevented analyses of patient blood samples from being reproduced. Availability determined which PBMC samples were chosen for TCRB deep sequencing. No apparent relationship was observed between pseudoprogression and alterations in the top peripheral T cell clonotypes detected by TCRB sequencing.

This specimen was PBMCs, taken from a glioma patient whose treatment included an IDH1 peptide vaccine. Recombination joined TRBV6-5 with TRBJ2-7, with no confident D gene call. This TCR derives from a man between 35 and 55 years old with glioma. The CDR3 region has the sequence CASSYSGSYEQYF. Read as DNA, the sequence is TGTGCCAGCAGTTACTCGGGCAGCTACGAGCAGTACTTC.